This TCR beta chain was recorded in a study of regulatory T cells in long-lasting Graves disease. V shed 2 bases and J shed 6 bases, with 11 bases lying between them. This CDR3 comprises 14 residues. Germline values: CDR1 MNHEY, CDR2 SVGAGI. Construction of TCR beta libraries relied on iRepertoire HTBI primers and on Arm-PCR targeting CDR3 regions. MiXCR, applied by TCRdb to the multiplex PCR reads, yields one record per CDR3 protein. The data hold around 470,000 distinct CDR3 sequences, with 11% to 15% observed a single time. Documented time point: newly diagnosed GD, antithyroid drugs for less than 3 months. PBMC-extracted RNA yielded the TCR library. Blood from the periphery, 8.5 to 9 milliliters in all, was drawn into EDTA tubes. These same records also appear under a second study, on T cells in Graves' hyperthyroidism and ophthalmopathy. Turning to that study: Reasons for excluding patients were uncontrolled infection, other autoimmune disease, pregnancy or lactation.

The chain is built from TRBV6-5 and TRBJ2-1; D uncertain. This TCR came from a woman aged 50 to 60 with Graves disease. Sequencing was performed on peripheral blood mononuclear cells (PBMCs), taken at new diagnosis, from a patient treated with antithyroid drugs. For the CDR3, the DNA is TGTGCCAGCAGTTACGAACACCCCCCCAATGAGCAGTTCTTC. Translating gives CASSYEHPPNEQFF.